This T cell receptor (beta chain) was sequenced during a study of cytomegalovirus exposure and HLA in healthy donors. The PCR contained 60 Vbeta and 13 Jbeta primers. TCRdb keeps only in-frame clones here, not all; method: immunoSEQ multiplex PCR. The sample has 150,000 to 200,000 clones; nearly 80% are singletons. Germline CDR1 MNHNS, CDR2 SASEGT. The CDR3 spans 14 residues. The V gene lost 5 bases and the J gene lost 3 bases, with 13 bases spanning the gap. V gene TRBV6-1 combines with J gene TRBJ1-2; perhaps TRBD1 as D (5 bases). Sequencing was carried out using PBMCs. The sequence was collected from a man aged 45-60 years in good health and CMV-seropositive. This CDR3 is CASSRSGKDYGYTF. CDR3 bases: TGTGCCAGCAGTAGATCAGGGAAGGACTATGGCTACACCTTC.